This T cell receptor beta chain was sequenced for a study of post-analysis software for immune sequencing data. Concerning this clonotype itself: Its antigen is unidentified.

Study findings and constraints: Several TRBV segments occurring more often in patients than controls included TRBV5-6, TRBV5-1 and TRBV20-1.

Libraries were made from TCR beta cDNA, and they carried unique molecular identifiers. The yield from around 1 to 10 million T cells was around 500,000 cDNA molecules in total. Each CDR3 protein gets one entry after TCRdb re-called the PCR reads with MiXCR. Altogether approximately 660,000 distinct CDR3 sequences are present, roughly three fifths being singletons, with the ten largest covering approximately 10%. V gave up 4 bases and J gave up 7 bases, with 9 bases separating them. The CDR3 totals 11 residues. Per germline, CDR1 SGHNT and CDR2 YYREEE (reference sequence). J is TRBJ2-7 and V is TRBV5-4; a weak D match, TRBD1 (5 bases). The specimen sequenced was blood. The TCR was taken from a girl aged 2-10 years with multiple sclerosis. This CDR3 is CASSGAEEQYF. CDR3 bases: TGTGCCAGCAGCGGGGCGGAAGAGCAGTACTTC.